This T cell receptor (beta chain) was sequenced in a study of Graves' ophthalmopathy and Graves' hyperthyroidism. Overall study context: Samples of peripheral blood were obtained at initial diagnosis, prior to treatment of any kind.

This clonotype occurred many times. The antigen is not known. Disease in donors with ophthalmopathy had moderate-to-severe activity, CAS ≥3, NOSPECS ≥4 and under 3 months' duration. Study conclusions and caveats: Most expanded clonotypes from thyroid (those above 0.001 frequency) were also found in blood. With around 69% sensitivity and roughly 72% specificity, the model predicted ophthalmopathy progression.

TCR beta CDR3 regions were amplified from RNA transcripts. The workflow started with a first-round RT-PCR run with HTBI primers and then moved on to a second-round multiplex PCR. TCRdb recomputed calls from the multiplex PCR reads with MiXCR, one row per CDR3 protein. Of hundreds of thousands of distinct CDR3 sequences listed, roughly an eighth were seen once; the top ten hold over 7.5%. The sequence was collected from a woman in her thirties with Graves' ophthalmopathy. Material: blood.

Here the CDR3 DNA reads TGTGCCAGTAGTAAATCAGGGAGAAGTGGCTACACCTTC. It is translated as CASSKSGRSGYTF. This chain joins TRBV19 and TRBJ1-2; a weak D match, TRBD1 (5 bases). The germline gives CDR1 LNHDA, CDR2 SQIVND (reference sequence). The CDR3 extends over 13 amino acids. Trimming pared 4 bases from V and 7 bases from J, leaving 13 bases between. Full variable domain (outside the CDR3, taken from reference TRBV19 and TRBJ1-2): DGGITQSPKYLFRKEGQNVTLSCEQNLNHDAMYWYRQDPGQGLRLIYYSQIVNDFQKGDIAEGYSVSREKKESFPLTVTSAQKNPTAFYLCASSKSGRSGYTFGSGTRLTVV.